The 8 T cell receptor beta chains below come from one sample, sequenced in a study of blood T cell repertoires in COVID-19. Sequencing used immunoSEQ multiplex PCR; TCRdb keeps in-frame clones, though not all of them. Here the sample spans fewer than 200,000 clones, 70% to 80% being singletons. Sequenced: PBMCs or T cells enriched from blood (not recorded which). These receptors were collected from a woman aged 45-65 years who had recovered from COVID-19.

The chain combines TRBV19 with TRBJ1-1; unclear D gene. The germline gives CDR1 LNHDA, CDR2 SQIVND (reference sequence). Trimming left V 7 bases short and J 1 base short, with 16 bases between. The CDR3 extends over 15 amino acids. In DNA form, the CDR3 reads TGTGCCAGTAACAGAGCCCCAAATCCGAACACTGAAGCTTTCTTT. It specifies CASNRAPNPNTEAFF.

The chain is built from TRBV6-6 and TRBJ1-1; D not certain. The CDR3 has 12 amino acids. The V gene lost 6 bases and the J gene lost 10 bases, with 15 bases spanning the gap. Germline-derived CDR1 and CDR2 are MNHNY and SVGAGI (reference sequence). The CDR3 protein is CASSLDVLVAFF. The CDR3 DNA reads TGTGCCAGCAGCCTAGACGTGCTGGTAGCTTTCTTT.

The chain is built from TRBV2 and TRBJ2-3, with 10 bases fitting TRBD1. This CDR3 has 12 amino acids. In germline, CDR1 is SNHLY, CDR2 FYNNEI. Trimming cost V 10 bases and J 4 bases; bases outside gene matches: 2. The CDR3 DNA follows: TGTGCCACTGACAGGGGGCCAGATACGCAGTATTTT. It translates to CATDRGPDTQYF.

V usage is TRBV10-3 and J usage is TRBJ2-7, with a weak D call TRBD2 (5 bases). This CDR3 is 14 amino acids long. Deletions cut 3 bases from V and 10 bases from J, with 19 bases between. Germline CDR1 ENHRY, CDR2 SYGVKD. This CDR3 is CAISDGNLVLGQYF. Here the CDR3 DNA reads TGTGCCATCAGTGACGGGAACCTTGTCCTCGGCCAGTACTTC.

The rearrangement uses TRBV5-1 and TRBJ2-5; D uncertain. There are 12 residues in the CDR3. V lost 1 base, J lost 2 bases, and 3 bases lay in between. Germline V CDR1 and CDR2: SGHRS, YFSETQ. The CDR3 reads CASSLRQETQYF. Written as DNA, the CDR3 is TGCGCCAGCAGCTTGCGGCAAGAGACCCAGTACTTC. Full variable domain (rest looked up from reference TRBV5-1 and TRBJ2-5): KAGVTQTPRYLIKTRGQQVTLSCSPISGHRSVSWYQQTPGQGLQFLFEYFSETQRNKGNFPGRFSGRQFSNSRSEMNVSTLELGDSALYLCASSLRQETQYFGPGTRLLVL.

This chain joins TRBV11-2 and TRBJ2-5; a weak D match, TRBD2 (6 bases). The germline CDR1 and CDR2 sequences are SGHAT and FQNNGV. With 3 bases removed from V and 1 base from J, the gap between germline ends came to 9 bases. The CDR3 runs to 14 residues. The DNA of the CDR3 is TGTGCCAGCAGCTTTCGGGGGACCCAAGAGACCCAGTACTTC. Amino acid sequence: CASSFRGTQETQYF.

The count of this clone is one. The chain links TRBV6-5 to TRBJ2-1; TRBD1 agrees at 7 bases. CDR1 and CDR2 (germline): MNHEY, SVGAGI. The ends lost 7 bases at V and 5 bases at J; junction bases unmatched: 11. The CDR3 is 15 residues long. The CDR3 DNA is TGTGCCAGCACCTTGAGACAGGGTAAGAACAATGAGCAGTTCTTC. The encoded protein is CASTLRQGKNNEQFF.

The chain recombines TRBV5-1 with TRBJ2-3; 8 positions match TRBD1. Germline trimming cut 4 bases from V and 4 bases from J; bases unmatched to any gene: 8. The CDR3 totals 15 residues. The germline CDR1 and CDR2 sequences are SGHRS and YFSETQ. The CDR3 is CASSRQGKSSDTQYF. For the CDR3, the DNA is TGCGCCAGCAGCCGACAGGGGAAGTCCTCAGATACGCAGTATTTT. Combining the CDR3 with reference TRBV5-1 and TRBJ2-3 gives the whole variable domain KAGVTQTPRYLIKTRGQQVTLSCSPISGHRSVSWYQQTPGQGLQFLFEYFSETQRNKGNFPGRFSGRQFSNSRSEMNVSTLELGDSALYLCASSRQGKSSDTQYFGPGTRLTVL.